The clone carrying this TCR beta chain was seen a few times. Each CDR3 protein gets one entry after TCRdb re-called the 5' RACE reads with MiXCR. The sample carries some 300,000 distinct CDR3 sequences, 8.7% recorded once. This specimen comes from a study of T cells after yellow fever vaccination. The junction had 6 bases not matched to a gene; V was cut back by 4 bases and J by 1 base. CDR3 length: 16 amino acids. Per the germline V gene, CDR1 is LGHNA and CDR2 is YSLEER. The receptor comes from a man aged 18 to 35 who received the YFV17D yellow fever vaccine. The sample here was CD4+ T cells sorted from PBMCs, taken 5 days after the yellow fever booster vaccination. The rearrangement joins TRBV4-3 to TRBJ2-2, with 7 bases fitting TRBD1. The CDR3 DNA is TGCGCCAGCAGCCGGAGCAGGGGGTGGAACACCGGGGAGCTGTTTTTT. Translated: CASSRSRGWNTGELFF.